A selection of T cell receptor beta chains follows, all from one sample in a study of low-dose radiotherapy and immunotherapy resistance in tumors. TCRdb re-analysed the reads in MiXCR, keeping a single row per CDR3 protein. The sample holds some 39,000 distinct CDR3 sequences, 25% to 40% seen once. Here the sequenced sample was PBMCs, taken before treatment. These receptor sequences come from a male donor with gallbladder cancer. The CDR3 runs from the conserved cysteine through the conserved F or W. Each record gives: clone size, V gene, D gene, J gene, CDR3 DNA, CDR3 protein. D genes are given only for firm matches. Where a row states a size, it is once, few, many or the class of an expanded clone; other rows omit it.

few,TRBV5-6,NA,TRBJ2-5,TGTGCCAGCAGCAGAAGGGCCCTACAGCTTTCGCCGGAGACCCAGTACTTC,CASSRRALQLSPETQYF
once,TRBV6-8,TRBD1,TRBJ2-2,TGTGCCAGCAAACCGGACAGGGCTGGTATTTTCACCGGGGAGCTGTTTTTT,CASKPDRAGIFTGELFF
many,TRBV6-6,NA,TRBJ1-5,TGTGCCAGCAGTTACGCAAACGGTCGTCAGCCCCAGCATTTT,CASSYANGRQPQHF
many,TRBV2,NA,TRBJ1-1,TGTGCCAGCCATGCACAGATGAACACTGAAGCTTTCTTT,CASHAQMNTEAFF
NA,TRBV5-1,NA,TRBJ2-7,TGCGCCAGCAGCTTGGCCGAGCTGGGCTACGAGCAGTACTTC,CASSLAELGYEQYF
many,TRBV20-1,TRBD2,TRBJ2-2,TGCAGTGGACTAGCGGGGTCCCCCGGGGAGCTGTTTTTT,CSGLAGSPGELFF
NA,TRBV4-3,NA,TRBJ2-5,TGCGCCAGCAGCCAAGCGCGGAGCGGAGGGTACCAAGAGACCCAGTACTTC,CASSQARSGGYQETQYF
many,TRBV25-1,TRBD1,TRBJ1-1,TGTGCCAGCCGACCCACAGGGGACCGAGGGACTGAAGCTTTCTTT,CASRPTGDRGTEAFF
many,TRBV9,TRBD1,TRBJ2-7,TGTGCCAGCAGCCCTACAGCGGGACAGGGTTTTTTCGAGCAGTACTTC,CASSPTAGQGFFEQYF
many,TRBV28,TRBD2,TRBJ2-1,TGTGCCAGCAGTTTGGGGACTAGCGGGAGATACAATGAGCAGTTCTTC,CASSLGTSGRYNEQFF
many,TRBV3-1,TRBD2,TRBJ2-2,TGTGCCAGCAGCCAAGACCGCGGGGGGGCCCCCGGGGAGCTGTTTTTT,CASSQDRGGAPGELFF
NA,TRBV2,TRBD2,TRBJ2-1,TGTGCCAGCAGTGAAATACTAGCGGGATACAATGAGCAGTTCTTC,CASSEILAGYNEQFF
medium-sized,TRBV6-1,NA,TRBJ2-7,TGTGCCAGCAGTGAAGCGGGGGCTTGGGGCAGGGGGACTAACGAGCAGTACTTC,CASSEAGAWGRGTNEQYF
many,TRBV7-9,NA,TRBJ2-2,TGTGCCAGCGGAGTCACCCGGTCGGGCGGGGAGCTGTTTTTT,CASGVTRSGGELFF
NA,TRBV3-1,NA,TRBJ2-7,TGTGCCAGCAGCCCGGGAGAGGCTCGCGAGCAGTACTTC,CASSPGEAREQYF
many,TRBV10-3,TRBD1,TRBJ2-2,TGTGCCATCAGTGAGTCTACAGGGGGCTACACCGGGGAGCTGTTTTTT,CAISESTGGYTGELFF
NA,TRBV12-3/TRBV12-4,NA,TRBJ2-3,TGTGCCAGCAGTTTGGCGGGGGCAGCGGGGACAGATACGCAGTATTTT,CASSLAGAAGTDTQYF
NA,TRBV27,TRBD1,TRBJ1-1,TGTGCCAGCAGTTACCGAACGGACCGACAGGGCGGTCAGACTGAAGCTTTCTTT,CASSYRTDRQGGQTEAFF
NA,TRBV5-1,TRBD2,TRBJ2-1,TGCGCCATCAGCTTGGTTTCGGCGGGAGGTGCGAATGAGCAGTTCTTC,CAISLVSAGGANEQFF
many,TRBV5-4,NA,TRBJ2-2,TGTGCCAGCAGCTTGGGAGTTGGCAGCCAGACCGGGGAGCTGTTTTTT,CASSLGVGSQTGELFF
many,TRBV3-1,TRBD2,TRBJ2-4,TGTGCCAGCGCCCGGACTAGCGGGAGCCTAACCAAAAACATTCAGTACTTC,CASARTSGSLTKNIQYF
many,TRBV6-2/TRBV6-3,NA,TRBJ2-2,TGTGCCAGCAGTGGGCCTAGCTATACCGGGGAGCTGTTTTTT,CASSGPSYTGELFF
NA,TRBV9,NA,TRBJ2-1,TGTGCCAGCAGCGTGGGCTTGAGCTCCTACAATGAGCAGTTCTTC,CASSVGLSSYNEQFF
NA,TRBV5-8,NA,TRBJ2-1,TGTGCCAGCAGCTTAGCAGCTTCAAGCTCCTACAATGAGCAGTTCTTC,CASSLAASSSYNEQFF
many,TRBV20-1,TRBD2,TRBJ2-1,TGCAGTGCTAGGTTTCTAGCGGGCAACAATGAGCAGTTCTTC,CSARFLAGNNEQFF
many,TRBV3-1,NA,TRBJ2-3,TGTGCCAGCAGCCAAGTCTCCTATACGCAGTATTTT,CASSQVSYTQYF
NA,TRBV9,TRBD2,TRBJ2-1,TGTGCCAGCAGCGACTTAGCGGGGGGGGAGCAGTTCTTC,CASSDLAGGEQFF
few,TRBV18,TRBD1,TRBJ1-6,TGTGCCAGCTCACCGCCGGGGGGGACAGTTAATTCACCCCTCCACTTT,CASSPPGGTVNSPLHF
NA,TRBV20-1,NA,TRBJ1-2,TGCAGTGCTAGAGATTTCGCCAGAACCACCTACACCTTC,CSARDFARTTYTF
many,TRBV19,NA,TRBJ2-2,TGTGCCAGCCGGGTTGCCGGGGAGCTGTTTTTT,CASRVAGELFF
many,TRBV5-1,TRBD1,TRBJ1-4,TGCGCCAGCAGCCCACAGGGGGCGAATGAAAAACTGTTTTTT,CASSPQGANEKLFF
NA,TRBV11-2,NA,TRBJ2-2,TGTGCCAGCAGCTTCGACCCATTCCCCGGGGAGCTGTTTTTT,CASSFDPFPGELFF
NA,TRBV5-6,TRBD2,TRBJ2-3,TGTGCCAGCAGCTTAACCGGGACTAGAAGGCAGATTGGAGATACGCAGTATTTT,CASSLTGTRRQIGDTQYF
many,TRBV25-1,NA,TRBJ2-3,TGTGCCAGCAGTGACCCTGCCACAGATACGCAGTATTTT,CASSDPATDTQYF
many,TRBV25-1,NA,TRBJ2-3,TGTGCCAGCAGTAAGGGCACAGATACGCAGTATTTT,CASSKGTDTQYF
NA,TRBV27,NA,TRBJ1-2,TGTGCCAGCAGTAGAAAGGGGTCCGGCTACACCTTC,CASSRKGSGYTF
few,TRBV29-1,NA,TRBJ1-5,TGCAGCGTTCGTCCACCTCAGGTTAATAGCAATCAGCCCCAGCATTTT,CSVRPPQVNSNQPQHF
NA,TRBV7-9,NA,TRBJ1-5,TGTGCCAGCAGCTTCGGGGCGGCCAATGAGCCCCAGCATTTT,CASSFGAANEPQHF
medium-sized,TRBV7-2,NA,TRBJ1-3,TGTGCCAGCAGCGCACAACCTGGAAACACCATATATTTT,CASSAQPGNTIYF
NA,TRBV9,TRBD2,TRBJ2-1,TGTGCCAGCAGCGTAGCTACGGGGGGGACTACGTACCAAGAGACCCAGTTCTTC,CASSVATGGTTYQETQFF
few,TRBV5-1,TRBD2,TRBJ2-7,TGCGCCAGCAGCTTTACTAGCGGAAACTACGAGCAGTACTTC,CASSFTSGNYEQYF
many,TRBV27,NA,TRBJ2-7,TGTGCCAGCAGTTTATCGCCAGACTGGAGCTCCTACGAGCAGTACTTC,CASSLSPDWSSYEQYF
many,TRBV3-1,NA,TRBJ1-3,TGTGCCAGCAGCCACGGGAGCGGAAACACCATATATTTT,CASSHGSGNTIYF
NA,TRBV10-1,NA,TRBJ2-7,TGCGCCAGCAGTATGGACCCACCGTTTTACGAGCAGTACTTC,CASSMDPPFYEQYF
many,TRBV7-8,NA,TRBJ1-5,TGTGCCAGCAGCTTAGGGGTCAGGGACATTAGCAATCAGCCCCAGCATTTT,CASSLGVRDISNQPQHF
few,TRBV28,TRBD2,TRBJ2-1,TGTGCCAGCAGTTTGATGGGACTAGCGGCCTACAATGAGCAGTTCTTC,CASSLMGLAAYNEQFF
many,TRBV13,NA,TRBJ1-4,TGTGCCAGCAGCTTAGGGGGTTCTGAAAAACTGTTTTTT,CASSLGGSEKLFF
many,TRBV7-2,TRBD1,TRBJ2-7,TGTGCCAGCAGCTTAGAACCCGGCAGGGGGCTCGAGCAGTACTTC,CASSLEPGRGLEQYF
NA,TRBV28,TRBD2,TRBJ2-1,TGTGCCAGCAGCCCCCTCGTTAGCGGGAGTTTCAATGAGCAGTTCTTC,CASSPLVSGSFNEQFF
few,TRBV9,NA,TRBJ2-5,TGTGCCAGCAGCGTAACGGGAGTGGAGACCCAGTACTTC,CASSVTGVETQYF
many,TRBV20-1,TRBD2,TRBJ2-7,TGCAGTTCCCCTAGCGGGCTGAACTCCTACGAGCAGTACTTC,CSSPSGLNSYEQYF
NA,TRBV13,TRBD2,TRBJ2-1,TGTGCCAGCAGCTTGGAGGGACTAGGGATCAATGAGCAGTTCTTC,CASSLEGLGINEQFF
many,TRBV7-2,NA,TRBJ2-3,TGTGCCAGCAGCTTACGCCCACAGGGTGTAACAGATACGCAGTATTTT,CASSLRPQGVTDTQYF
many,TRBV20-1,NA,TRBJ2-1,TGCAGTGCTAGAGATCCCCGGGGATCCTACAATGAGCAGTTCTTC,CSARDPRGSYNEQFF
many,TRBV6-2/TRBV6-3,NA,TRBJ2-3,TGTGCCAGCAGCCGATGGGCCACAGGGACAAGCACAGATACGCAGTATTTT,CASSRWATGTSTDTQYF
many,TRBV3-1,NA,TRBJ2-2,TGTGCCAGCAGCCAAGATCTCCTAAGAGGGGCCGGGGAGCTGTTTTTT,CASSQDLLRGAGELFF
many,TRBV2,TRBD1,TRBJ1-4,TGTGCCAGCAGGCAGGGACAGTCAACTAATGAAAAACTGTTTTTT,CASRQGQSTNEKLFF
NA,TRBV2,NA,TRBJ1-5,TGTGCCAGCAGTCGGGTTTTGGGTCAGCCCCAGCATTTT,CASSRVLGQPQHF
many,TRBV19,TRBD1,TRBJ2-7,TGTGCCAGGATAGAACGACAGGGAACCTACGAGCAGTACTTC,CARIERQGTYEQYF